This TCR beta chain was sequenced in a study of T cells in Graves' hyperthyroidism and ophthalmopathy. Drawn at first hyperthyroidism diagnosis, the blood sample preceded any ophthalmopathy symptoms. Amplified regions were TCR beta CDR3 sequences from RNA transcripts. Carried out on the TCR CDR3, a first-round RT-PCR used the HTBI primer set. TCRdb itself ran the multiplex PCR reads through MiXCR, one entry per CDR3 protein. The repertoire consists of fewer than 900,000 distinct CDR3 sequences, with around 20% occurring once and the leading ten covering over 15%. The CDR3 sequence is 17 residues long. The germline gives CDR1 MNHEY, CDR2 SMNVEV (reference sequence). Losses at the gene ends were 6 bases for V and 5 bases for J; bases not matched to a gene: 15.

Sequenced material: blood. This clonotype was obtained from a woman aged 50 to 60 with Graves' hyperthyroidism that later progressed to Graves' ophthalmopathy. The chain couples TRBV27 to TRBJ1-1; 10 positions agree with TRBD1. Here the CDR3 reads CASRSLYRTGGGTEAFF. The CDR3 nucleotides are TGTGCCAGCAGGTCTTTATATAGGACAGGGGGTGGGACTGAAGCTTTCTTT.